The next 9 T cell receptor beta chains were all read from a single sample in a study of blood T cells in healthy people across ages. A J-beta primer mix and a sample-barcoded 5' primer were used in a second PCR of roughly 6 to 11 cycles. TCRdb re-called the 5' RACE reads through MiXCR, storing one row per CDR3 protein. Of hundreds of thousands of distinct CDR3 sequences listed, approximately 47% were seen once; the top ten hold under 60%. What was sequenced was blood. The receptors were gathered from a man aged 55 to 70 in good health.

J is TRBJ2-1 and V is TRBV28, with 10 positions matching TRBD2. The junction had 13 bases not matched to a gene; V was cut back by 8 bases and J by 9 bases. CDR3 length: 15 residues. Germline assignment: CDR1 MDHEN and CDR2 SYDVKM. CDR3 region: CASSWGTSDVGEQFF. In DNA form, the CDR3 reads TGTGCCAGCTCCTGGGGGACTAGCGATGTGGGTGAGCAGTTCTTC.

This clonotype occurred a few times. This chain links TRBV29-1 with TRBJ2-3; 14 nucleotides agree with TRBD2. In germline, CDR1 is SQVTM, CDR2 ANQGSEA. J lost 8 bases, V lost 4 bases, and 5 bases had no gene match. This CDR3 region has 14 residues. CDR3 in amino acids: CSVGGLAGEGTQYF. CDR3 DNA sequence: TGCAGCGTTGGGGGACTAGCGGGGGAGGGTACGCAGTATTTT.

This clonotype has just a few counts. V and J are TRBV3-1 and TRBJ2-7, with D unresolved. The germline gives CDR1 LGHDT, CDR2 YNNKEL (reference sequence). This CDR3 region has 12 residues. The V gene lost 3 bases and the J gene lost 1 base, with 4 bases spanning the gap. Written as DNA, the CDR3 is TGTGCCAGCAGCCAGATTTCCTACGAGCAGTACTTC. It translates to CASSQISYEQYF.

This clonotype was counted ten times or more. V is TRBV7-9 and J is TRBJ2-5, with D tentatively TRBD1 (5 bases). This CDR3 is 13 amino acids long. CDR1 is SEHNR and CDR2 is FQNEAQ in the germline V gene (reference sequence). The V end was cut by 5 bases, the J end by 4 bases, with 11 bases between. The CDR3, as DNA: TGTGCCAGCAGCGCAAGGGGTCCAGAGACCCAGTACTTC. This sequence encodes CASSARGPETQYF.

The V and J genes are TRBV20-1 and TRBJ2-7, with 7 bases lining up with TRBD1. This CDR3 comprises 14 residues. V lost 5 bases, J lost 3 bases, and 10 bases stayed unmatched. Germline CDR1 DFQATT, CDR2 SNEGSKA (reference sequence). The CDR3 reads CSAPSLAGGYEQYF. DNA of the CDR3: TGCAGTGCTCCCTCCTTGGCAGGGGGCTACGAGCAGTACTTC.

The chain couples TRBV20-1 to TRBJ2-7; D assignment may be TRBD1 or TRBD2 (5 bases each). CDR3 length: 16 residues. Trimming shortened V by 0 bases and J by 0 bases, and 15 bases separated the two germline ends. Per germline, CDR1 DFQATT and CDR2 SNEGSKA (reference sequence). CDR3 sequence (DNA): TGCAGTGCTAGAGATCCTGGGGCAGGGAGCTCCTACGAGCAGTACTTC. It specifies CSARDPGAGSSYEQYF.

The V and J genes are TRBV6-2 or TRBV6-3 and TRBJ1-2, with 7 bases lining up with TRBD1. CDR3 size: 13 residues. V lost 10 bases, J lost 7 bases, and 12 bases stayed unmatched. The germline V gene has CDR1 MNHEY and CDR2 SVGEGT. CDR3 region: CATMTGIMSGYTF. CDR3 coding DNA: TGTGCCACCATGACAGGGATCATGAGTGGCTACACCTTC.

The table lists this clonotype with many counts. The chain has TRBV20-1 and TRBJ2-4; 7 positions match TRBD1. Germline assignment: CDR1 DFQATT and CDR2 SNEGSKA (reference sequence). There are 14 residues in the CDR3. J lost 3 bases, V lost 3 bases, and 5 bases had no gene match. The CDR3 loop reads CSASRGRSKNIQYF. CDR3 bases: TGCAGTGCTAGTAGGGGGCGGAGCAAAAACATTCAGTACTTC.

The CDR3, as DNA: TGCAGCGTTCCAGTCCGGGACAAGACGAGTGAGCAGTTCTTC. It specifies CSVPVRDKTSEQFF. This chain uses TRBV29-1 with TRBJ2-1; the D gene is possibly TRBD1 (6 bases). Germline CDR1 and CDR2: SQVTM and ANQGSEA. V gave up 5 bases and J gave up 9 bases, with 20 bases separating them. The CDR3 totals 14 residues.